This is a list of T cell receptor beta chains from one sample in a study of control samples from healthy donors and cancer patients. Here immunoSEQ multiplex PCR was the method, and the copy in TCRdb shows in-frame clones only, minus some. Among 150,000 to 160,000 clones listed, approximately 96% were seen once. The source material was blood. Receptor source: a man aged 35-49 years in good health. CDR3s include the opening cysteine and the closing phenylalanine or tryptophan. A D gene is named only where the DNA matches it firmly. The size of a clone is reported for some rows only, either as once, few or many, or as a class for expanded clones.

v_call	j_call	d_call	clone_size	cdr3_nt	cdr3_aa
TRBV21-1	TRBJ2-6	.	.	TGTGCCAGCAGCCCGGCAAAAGACAGGGCAAGCTCTGGGGCCAACGTCCTGACTTTC	CASSPAKDRASSGANVLTF
TRBV27	TRBJ1-5	TRBD1	.	TGTGCCAGCAGAATAGGGACAGACAGCAATCAGCCCCAGCATTTT	CASRIGTDSNQPQHF
TRBV6-2/TRBV6-3	TRBJ2-2	TRBD1	.	TGTGCCAGCAGTTACTCGGGGACAGGCCCCGGGGAGCTGTTTTTT	CASSYSGTGPGELFF
TRBV4-1	TRBJ2-5	.	.	TGCGCCAGCAGCCCCACTGGGGCCCAGGAGACCCAGTACTTC	CASSPTGAQETQYF
TRBV24-1	TRBJ1-2	.	.	TGTGCCACCAGTGATTCCTATGGCTACACCTTC	CATSDSYGYTF
TRBV11-3	TRBJ1-2	.	.	TGTGCCAGCAGCTTAGTGTGGGGATTTGGCTATGGCTACACCTTC	CASSLVWGFGYGYTF
TRBV28	TRBJ1-5	.	.	TGTGCCAGCAGACTAAGGGGTCAGCCCCAGCATTTT	CASRLRGQPQHF
TRBV19	TRBJ1-1	TRBD1	.	TGTGCCAGTAGTCAGGACAGGGTTGCCACTGAAGCTTTCTTT	CASSQDRVATEAFF
TRBV3-1/TRBV3-2	TRBJ2-7	.	.	TGTGCCAGCAGCCAAGGCTTGGAATACGAGCAGTACTTC	CASSQGLEYEQYF
TRBV7-9	TRBJ1-6	.	.	TGTGCCAGCAGCTTAGCGGGGGCGATGCATAATTCACCCCTCCACTTT	CASSLAGAMHNSPLHF
TRBV6-1	TRBJ1-2	.	once	TGTGCCAGCAGTGAAGCTTCCGGGCTCAGCTACACCTTC	CASSEASGLSYTF
TRBV7-2	TRBJ1-1	.	.	TGTGCCAGCAGCTTAGCCAGGGCGAACACTGAAGCTTTCTTT	CASSLARANTEAFF
TRBV3-1/TRBV3-2	TRBJ2-5	.	.	TGTGCCAGCAGCCCTGGGGGGCTCCAAGAGACCCAGTACTTC	CASSPGGLQETQYF
TRBV12-5	TRBJ2-3	.	once	TGTGCTAGTGGTTTGGGAACCCTAGATACGCAGTATTTT	CASGLGTLDTQYF
TRBV6-5	TRBJ1-1	.	.	TGTGCCAGCAGTTACGATCAGGGGAGACTTGAAGCTTTCTTT	CASSYDQGRLEAFF
TRBV4-1	TRBJ2-1	.	.	TGCGCCAGCAGCCTTACAGCAAGGGATTACAATGAGCAGTTCTTC	CASSLTARDYNEQFF
TRBV5-1	TRBJ2-7	TRBD1	.	TGCGCCAGCAGCTCTGACCGGGCACAGGGGCGCCTATACGAGCAGTACTTC	CASSSDRAQGRLYEQYF
TRBV29-1	TRBJ1-2	TRBD1	once	TGCAGCGCTGGGACAGGCGATGGCTACACCTTC	CSAGTGDGYTF
TRBV27	TRBJ2-7	.	once	TGTGCCAGCAGTTCGGGGACAGAGCAGTACTTC	CASSSGTEQYF
TRBV29-1	TRBJ1-2	.	once	TGCAGCGTACCGGACTGGAACTATGGCTACACCTTC	CSVPDWNYGYTF
TRBV9	TRBJ1-1	.	.	TGTGCCAGCAGCGCCCCCCCGGGCCGGAACACTGAAGCTTTCTTT	CASSAPPGRNTEAFF
TRBV4-1	TRBJ1-1	.	many	TGCGCCAGCAGCCAAGACCAACTGACAGAGAACACTGAAGCTTTCTTT	CASSQDQLTENTEAFF
TRBV5-4	TRBJ1-1	.	.	TGTGCCAGCAGCTTGGGTATAGGGTTCGATGAAGCTTTCTTT	CASSLGIGFDEAFF
TRBV6-2/TRBV6-3	TRBJ2-1	TRBD1	.	TGTGCCAGCAGTTTCCTACAGGGGACGGGTGAGCAGTTCTTC	CASSFLQGTGEQFF
TRBV9	TRBJ1-3	.	.	TGTGCCAGCAGCGCGTCGATACAACGGGAAAACACCATATATTTT	CASSASIQRENTIYF
TRBV7-8	TRBJ1-2	.	.	TGTGCCAGCACCTCAGGGAGACAGCCCGTCGCAGGGGGCTACACCTTC	CASTSGRQPVAGGYTF
TRBV7-2	TRBJ2-3	TRBD2	once	TGTGCCAGCAGCTTTCGTAGCGGGGGGCGAGATACGCAGTATTTT	CASSFRSGGRDTQYF
TRBV7-6	TRBJ2-2	.	.	TGTGCCAGCAGCCCCATTTCAGCGAACACCGGGGAGCTGTTTTTT	CASSPISANTGELFF
TRBV5-8	TRBJ2-5	.	.	TGTGCCAGCAGCTTGGTTAGGTACCAAGAGACCCAGTACTTC	CASSLVRYQETQYF
TRBV6-5	TRBJ1-6	.	.	TGTGCCAGTCACCCACCCGGCGGTAATTCACCCCTCCACTTT	CASHPPGGNSPLHF
TRBV7-2	TRBJ1-6	.	.	TGTGCCAGCAGCTTAGGGATAGGCACTAATTCACCCCTCCACTTT	CASSLGIGTNSPLHF
TRBV21-1	TRBJ2-7	.	.	TGTGCCAGCAGCAAATCAGATTCGCCGTGGAGGGGTTACTACGAGCAGTACTTC	CASSKSDSPWRGYYEQYF
TRBV18	TRBJ1-6	.	.	TGTGCCAGCTCACCAGTTCCTGTGAGCTCCTATAATTCACCCCTCCACTTT	CASSPVPVSSYNSPLHF
TRBV7-9	TRBJ2-5	TRBD2	.	TGTGCCAGCAGCTTGTTCTGGGGGGGGGACCAAGAGACCCAGTACTTC	CASSLFWGGDQETQYF
TRBV7-2	TRBJ2-2	TRBD2	.	TGTGCCAGCAGGGGAGGGGTCACCGGGGAGCTGTTTTTT	CASRGGVTGELFF
TRBV28	TRBJ2-7	.	.	TGTGCCAGCAGTTTATGGAGGGCCGAGCAGTACTTC	CASSLWRAEQYF
TRBV5-8	TRBJ2-4	TRBD1	.	TGTGCCAGCAGCTCCCAGGGGGCCGCCAAAAACATTCAGTACTTC	CASSSQGAAKNIQYF
TRBV7-2	TRBJ2-1	TRBD2	few	TGTGCCAGCGGCCTAGCGGGGGGGTATGAGCAGTTCTTC	CASGLAGGYEQFF
TRBV7-6	TRBJ1-5	.	.	TGTGCCAGCAGCTTGACGGGCTTTTCCCCCACTGGCAATCAGCCCCAGCATTTT	CASSLTGFSPTGNQPQHF
TRBV19	TRBJ2-3	.	.	TGTGCCAGTAGTCCGTGGGGGGACTCAGATACGCAGTATTTT	CASSPWGDSDTQYF
TRBV5-5	TRBJ2-7	TRBD1	.	TGTGCCAGCAGTCAACAGGGGGCGAATGGTGGCGAGCAGTACTTC	CASSQQGANGGEQYF
TRBV5-6	TRBJ1-5	.	.	TGTGCCAGCAGCTTGGCCGGGCAGCCCCAGCATTTT	CASSLAGQPQHF
TRBV14	TRBJ2-7	TRBD1	.	TGTGCCAGCAGCCCCTTGGGGGGGACAGGGCTGGGCGAGCAGTACTTC	CASSPLGGTGLGEQYF
TRBV4-3	TRBJ1-6	.	.	TGCGCCAGCAGCCAAGATCGCCAGGGCAACCACTATAATTCACCCCTCCACTTT	CASSQDRQGNHYNSPLHF
TRBV11-2	TRBJ1-6	.	.	TGTGCCAGCAGCTTATTGGGGTACGGGACAAGACACAATTCACCCCTCCACTTT	CASSLLGYGTRHNSPLHF
TRBV27	TRBJ1-6	.	.	TGTGCCAGCAGTTTATGGGGTGCGGATAATTCACCCCTCCACTTT	CASSLWGADNSPLHF
TRBV6-6	TRBJ1-1	.	.	TGTGCCAGCAGTTGGCAGGGAGAAGCTTTCTTT	CASSWQGEAFF